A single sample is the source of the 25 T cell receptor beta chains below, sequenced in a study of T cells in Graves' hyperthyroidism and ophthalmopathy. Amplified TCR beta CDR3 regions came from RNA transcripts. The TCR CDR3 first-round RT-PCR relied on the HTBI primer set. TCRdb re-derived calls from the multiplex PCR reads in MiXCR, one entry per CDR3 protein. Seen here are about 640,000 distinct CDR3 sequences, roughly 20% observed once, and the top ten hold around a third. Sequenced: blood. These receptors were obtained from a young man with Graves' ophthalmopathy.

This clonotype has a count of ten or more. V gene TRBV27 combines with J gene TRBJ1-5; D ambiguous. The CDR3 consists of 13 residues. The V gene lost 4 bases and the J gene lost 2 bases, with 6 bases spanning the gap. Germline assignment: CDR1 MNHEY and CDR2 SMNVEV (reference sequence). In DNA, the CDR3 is TGTGCCAGCAGTTGGGATCGCAATCAGCCCCAGCATTTT. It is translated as CASSWDRNQPQHF.

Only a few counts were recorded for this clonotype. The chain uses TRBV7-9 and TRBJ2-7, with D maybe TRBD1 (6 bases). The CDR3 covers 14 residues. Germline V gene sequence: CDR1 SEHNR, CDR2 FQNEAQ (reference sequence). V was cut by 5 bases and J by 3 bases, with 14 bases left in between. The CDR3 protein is CASSPPDSNYEQYF. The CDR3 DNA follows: TGTGCCAGCAGCCCGCCGGACAGCAACTACGAGCAGTACTTC.

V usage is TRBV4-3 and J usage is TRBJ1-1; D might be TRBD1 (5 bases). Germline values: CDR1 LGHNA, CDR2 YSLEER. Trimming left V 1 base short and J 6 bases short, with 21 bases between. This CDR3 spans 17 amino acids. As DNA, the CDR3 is TGCGCCAGCAGCCAAGTCTCAGGGACCAAGGGCCGCGCTGAAGCTTTCTTT. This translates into CASSQVSGTKGRAEAFF.

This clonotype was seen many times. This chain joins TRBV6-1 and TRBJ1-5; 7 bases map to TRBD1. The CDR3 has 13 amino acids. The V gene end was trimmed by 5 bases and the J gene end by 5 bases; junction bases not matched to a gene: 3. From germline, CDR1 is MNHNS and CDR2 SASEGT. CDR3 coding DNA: TGTGCCAGCAGTTTGGGACAGTATCAGCCCCAGCATTTT. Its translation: CASSLGQYQPQHF.

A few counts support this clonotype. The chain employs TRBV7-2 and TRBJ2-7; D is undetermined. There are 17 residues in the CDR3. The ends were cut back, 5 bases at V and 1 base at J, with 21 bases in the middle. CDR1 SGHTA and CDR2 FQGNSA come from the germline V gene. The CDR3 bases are TGTGCCAGCAGCCCGCACTCCACTGTCCCGAGGTCCTACGAGCAGTACTTC. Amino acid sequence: CASSPHSTVPRSYEQYF.

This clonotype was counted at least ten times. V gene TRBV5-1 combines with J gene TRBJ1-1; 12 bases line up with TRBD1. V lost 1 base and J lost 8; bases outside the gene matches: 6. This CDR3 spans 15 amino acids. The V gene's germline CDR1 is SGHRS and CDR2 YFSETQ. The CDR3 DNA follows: TGCGCCAGCAGCTTGAAGGGACAGGGGGCGGGAGAAGCTTTCTTT. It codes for CASSLKGQGAGEAFF.

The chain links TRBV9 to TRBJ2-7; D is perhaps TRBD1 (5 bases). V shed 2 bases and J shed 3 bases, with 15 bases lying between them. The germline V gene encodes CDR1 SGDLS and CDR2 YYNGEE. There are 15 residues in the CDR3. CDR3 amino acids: CASSVEDTEVYEQYF. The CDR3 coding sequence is TGTGCCAGCAGCGTCGAGGACACGGAAGTCTACGAGCAGTACTTC. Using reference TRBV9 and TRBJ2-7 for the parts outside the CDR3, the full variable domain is DSGVTQTPKHLITATGQRVTLRCSPRSGDLSVYWYQQSLDQGLQFLIQYYNGEERAKGNILERFSAQQFPDLHSELNLSSLELGDSALYFCASSVEDTEVYEQYFGPGTRLTVT.

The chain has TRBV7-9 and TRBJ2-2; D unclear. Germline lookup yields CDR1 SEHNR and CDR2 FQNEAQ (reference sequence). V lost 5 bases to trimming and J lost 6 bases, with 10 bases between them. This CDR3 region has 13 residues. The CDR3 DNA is TGTGCCAGCAGCGTCCGCGCCGCCGGGGAGCTGTTTTTT. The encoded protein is CASSVRAAGELFF.

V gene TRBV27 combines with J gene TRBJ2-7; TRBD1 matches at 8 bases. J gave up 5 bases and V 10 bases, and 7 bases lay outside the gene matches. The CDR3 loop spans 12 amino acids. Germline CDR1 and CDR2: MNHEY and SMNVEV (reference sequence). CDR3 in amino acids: CANSPDRDEQYF. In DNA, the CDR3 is TGTGCCAACAGCCCGGACAGGGACGAGCAGTACTTC.

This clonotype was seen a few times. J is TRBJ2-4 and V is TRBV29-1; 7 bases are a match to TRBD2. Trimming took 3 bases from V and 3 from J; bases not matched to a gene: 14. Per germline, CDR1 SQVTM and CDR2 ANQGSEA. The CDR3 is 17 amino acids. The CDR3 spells CSVEGRSRDYGKNIQYF. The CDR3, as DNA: TGCAGCGTTGAGGGCAGATCCAGGGACTACGGCAAAAACATTCAGTACTTC.

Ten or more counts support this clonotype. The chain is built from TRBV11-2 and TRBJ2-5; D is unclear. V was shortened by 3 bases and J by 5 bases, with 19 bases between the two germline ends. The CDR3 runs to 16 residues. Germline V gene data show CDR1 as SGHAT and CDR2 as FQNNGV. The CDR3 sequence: CASSFQSKTVRETQYF. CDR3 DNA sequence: TGTGCCAGCAGCTTCCAGAGTAAGACGGTCCGTGAGACCCAGTACTTC.

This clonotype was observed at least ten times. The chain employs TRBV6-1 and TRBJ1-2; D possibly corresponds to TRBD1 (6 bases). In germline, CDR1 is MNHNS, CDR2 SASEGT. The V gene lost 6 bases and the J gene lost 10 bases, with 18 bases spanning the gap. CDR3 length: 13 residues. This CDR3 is CASSRVGAWNYTF. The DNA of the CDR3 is TGTGCCAGCAGCCGTGTGGGGGCATGGAACTACACCTTC.

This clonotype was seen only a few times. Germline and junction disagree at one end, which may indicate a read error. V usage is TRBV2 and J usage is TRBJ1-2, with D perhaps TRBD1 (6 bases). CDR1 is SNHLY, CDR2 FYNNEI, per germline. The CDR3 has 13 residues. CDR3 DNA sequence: TGTGCCAGCAGGGAAGGGGGTAACTATGGCTACACCTTC. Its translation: CASREGGNYGYTF.

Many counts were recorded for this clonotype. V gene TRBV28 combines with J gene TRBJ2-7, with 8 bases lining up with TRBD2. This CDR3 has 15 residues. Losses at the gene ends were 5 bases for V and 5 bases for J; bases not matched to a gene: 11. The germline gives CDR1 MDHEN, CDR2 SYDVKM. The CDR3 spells CASSGRSGRKNEQYF. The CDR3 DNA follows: TGTGCCAGCAGTGGCCGCAGCGGGAGAAAAAACGAGCAGTACTTC.

The CDR3 region has the DNA TGTGCCATCAGTTCATCGACAGGAAACACTGAAGCTTTCTTT. Translation gives CAISSSTGNTEAFF. The chain is built from TRBV10-3 and TRBJ1-1, with a possible D match to TRBD1 (6 bases). Germline V gene lookup returns CDR1 ENHRY and CDR2 SYGVKD. Trimming cost V 5 bases and J 2 bases, with 12 bases left between them. CDR3 size: 14 residues.

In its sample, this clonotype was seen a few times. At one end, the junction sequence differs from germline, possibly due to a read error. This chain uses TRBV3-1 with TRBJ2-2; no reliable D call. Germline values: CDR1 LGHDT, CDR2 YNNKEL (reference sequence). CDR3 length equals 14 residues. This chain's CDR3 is CASGQSVGTGELFF. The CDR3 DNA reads TGTGCCAGCGGCCAATCCGTAGGGACCGGGGAGCTGTTTTTT.

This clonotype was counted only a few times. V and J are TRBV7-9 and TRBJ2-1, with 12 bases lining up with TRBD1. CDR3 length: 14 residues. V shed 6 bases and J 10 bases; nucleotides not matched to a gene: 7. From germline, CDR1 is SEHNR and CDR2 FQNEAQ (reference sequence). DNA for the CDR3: TGTGCCAGCAGTACCGGGACAGGGGGCTTCGAGCAGTTCTTC. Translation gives CASSTGTGGFEQFF.

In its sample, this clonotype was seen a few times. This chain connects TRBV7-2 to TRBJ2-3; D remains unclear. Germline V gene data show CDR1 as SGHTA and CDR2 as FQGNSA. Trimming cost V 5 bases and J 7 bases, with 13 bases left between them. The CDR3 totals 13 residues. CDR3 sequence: CASSPQLGYTQYF. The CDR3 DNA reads TGTGCCAGCAGCCCTCAGTTGGGTTATACGCAGTATTTT.

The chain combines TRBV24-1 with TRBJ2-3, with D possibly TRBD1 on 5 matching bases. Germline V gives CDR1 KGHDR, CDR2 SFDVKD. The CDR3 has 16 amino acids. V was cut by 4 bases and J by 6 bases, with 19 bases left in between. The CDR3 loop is CATSDPGRGGSDTQYF. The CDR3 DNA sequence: TGTGCCACCAGTGACCCAGGAAGGGGTGGGTCCGATACGCAGTATTTT.

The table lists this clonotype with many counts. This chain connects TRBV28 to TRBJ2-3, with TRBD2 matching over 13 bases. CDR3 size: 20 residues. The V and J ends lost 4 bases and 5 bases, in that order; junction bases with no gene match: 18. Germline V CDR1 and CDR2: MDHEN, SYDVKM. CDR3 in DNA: TGTGCCAGCAGTTCCGGGACTAGCGGGATCCCACTCCGAGCCGAAGATACGCAGTATTTT. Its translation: CASSSGTSGIPLRAEDTQYF.

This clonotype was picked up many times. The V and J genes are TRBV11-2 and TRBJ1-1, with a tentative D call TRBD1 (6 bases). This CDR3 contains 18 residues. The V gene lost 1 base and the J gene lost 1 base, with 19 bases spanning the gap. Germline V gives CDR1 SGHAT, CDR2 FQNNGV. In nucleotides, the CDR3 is TGTGCCAGCAGCTTAGGCGGCGAGGTTGGGGGGCCGAACACTGAAGCTTTCTTT. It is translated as CASSLGGEVGGPNTEAFF.

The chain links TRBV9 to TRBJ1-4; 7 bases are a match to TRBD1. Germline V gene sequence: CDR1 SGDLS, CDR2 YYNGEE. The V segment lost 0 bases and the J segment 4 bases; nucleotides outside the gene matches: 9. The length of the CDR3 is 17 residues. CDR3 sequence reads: CASSVGIGGQSNEKLFF. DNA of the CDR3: TGTGCCAGCAGCGTAGGGATCGGGGGACAGAGTAATGAAAAACTGTTTTTT.

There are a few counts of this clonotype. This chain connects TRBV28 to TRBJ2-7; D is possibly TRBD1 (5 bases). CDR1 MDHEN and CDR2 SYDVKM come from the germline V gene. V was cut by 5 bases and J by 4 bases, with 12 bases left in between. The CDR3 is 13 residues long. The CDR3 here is CASSKLTVYEQYF. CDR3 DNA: TGTGCCAGCAGTAAACTGACAGTATACGAGCAGTACTTC.

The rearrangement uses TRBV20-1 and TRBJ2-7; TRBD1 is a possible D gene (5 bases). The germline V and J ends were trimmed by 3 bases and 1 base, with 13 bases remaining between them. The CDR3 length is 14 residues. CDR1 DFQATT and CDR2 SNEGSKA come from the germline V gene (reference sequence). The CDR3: CSASSQGNSYEQYF. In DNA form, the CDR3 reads TGCAGTGCTAGTAGCCAGGGTAATTCCTACGAGCAGTACTTC.

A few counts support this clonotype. This CDR3 is CASSYSNRDGTEAFF. The CDR3 DNA reads TGTGCCAGCAGTTACTCGAACAGGGATGGCACTGAAGCTTTCTTT. This chain uses TRBV6-6 with TRBJ1-1; D might be TRBD1 (6 bases). The ends were cut back, 0 bases at V and 4 bases at J, with 12 bases in the middle. CDR1 and CDR2 (germline): MNHNY, SVGAGI (reference sequence). The CDR3 covers 15 residues.